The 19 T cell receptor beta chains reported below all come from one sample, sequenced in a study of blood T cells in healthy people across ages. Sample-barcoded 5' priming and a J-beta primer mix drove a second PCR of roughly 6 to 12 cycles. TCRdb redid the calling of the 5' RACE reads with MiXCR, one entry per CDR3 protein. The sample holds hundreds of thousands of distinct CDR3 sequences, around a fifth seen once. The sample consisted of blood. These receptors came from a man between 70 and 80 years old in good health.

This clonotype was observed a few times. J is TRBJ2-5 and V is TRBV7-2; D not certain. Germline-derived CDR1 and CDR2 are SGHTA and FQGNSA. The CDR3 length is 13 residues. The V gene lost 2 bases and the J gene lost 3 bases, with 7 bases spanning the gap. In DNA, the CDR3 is TGTGCCAGCAGCTTAATTCGGAAAGAGACCCAGTACTTC. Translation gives CASSLIRKETQYF.

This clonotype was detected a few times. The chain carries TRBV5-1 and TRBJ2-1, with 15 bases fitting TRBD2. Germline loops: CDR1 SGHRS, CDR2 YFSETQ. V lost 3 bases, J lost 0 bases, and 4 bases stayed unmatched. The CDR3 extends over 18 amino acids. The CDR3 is CASSSGLAGGSSYNEQFF. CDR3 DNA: TGCGCCAGCAGCTCCGGACTAGCGGGAGGGAGCTCCTACAATGAGCAGTTCTTC.

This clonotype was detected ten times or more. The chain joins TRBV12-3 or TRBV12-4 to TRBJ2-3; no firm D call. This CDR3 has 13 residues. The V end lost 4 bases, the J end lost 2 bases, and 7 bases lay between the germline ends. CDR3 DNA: TGTGCCAGCAGTTCCGCGACCACAGATACGCAGTATTTT. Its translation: CASSSATTDTQYF.

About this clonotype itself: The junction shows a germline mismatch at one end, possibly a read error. The CDR3 DNA follows: TGTGCTAGCAGCTTAAGCATCGAACAATCCTACAATGAGCAGTTCTTC. Encoded protein: CASSLSIEQSYNEQFF. The rearrangement joins TRBV7-7 to TRBJ2-7; D unclear. Matching the DNA end better, TRBJ2-1 makes the J call doubtful. Looked up from germline, CDR1 is SSHAT and CDR2 is FNYEAQ (reference sequence). The CDR3 consists of 16 residues.

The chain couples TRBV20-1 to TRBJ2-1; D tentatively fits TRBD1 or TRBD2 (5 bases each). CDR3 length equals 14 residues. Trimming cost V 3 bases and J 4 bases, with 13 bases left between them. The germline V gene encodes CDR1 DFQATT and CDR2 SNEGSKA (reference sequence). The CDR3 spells CSASHERGYNEQFF. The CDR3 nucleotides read TGCAGTGCTAGTCATGAGAGGGGATACAATGAGCAGTTCTTC.

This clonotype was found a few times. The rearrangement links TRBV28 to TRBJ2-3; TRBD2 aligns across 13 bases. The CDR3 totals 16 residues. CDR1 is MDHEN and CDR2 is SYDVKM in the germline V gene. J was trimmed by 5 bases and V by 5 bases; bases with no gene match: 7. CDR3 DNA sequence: TGTGCCAGCAGTAAGCTGGGACTAGCGGGAAGAGATACGCAGTATTTT. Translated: CASSKLGLAGRDTQYF.

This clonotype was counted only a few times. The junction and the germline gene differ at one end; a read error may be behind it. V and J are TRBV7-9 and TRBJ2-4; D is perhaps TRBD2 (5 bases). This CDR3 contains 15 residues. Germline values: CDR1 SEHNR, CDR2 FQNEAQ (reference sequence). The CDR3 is CASSVGNLAKNIRYF. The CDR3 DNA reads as TGTGCCAGCAGCGTCGGGAATCTAGCCAAAAACATTCGGTACTTC.

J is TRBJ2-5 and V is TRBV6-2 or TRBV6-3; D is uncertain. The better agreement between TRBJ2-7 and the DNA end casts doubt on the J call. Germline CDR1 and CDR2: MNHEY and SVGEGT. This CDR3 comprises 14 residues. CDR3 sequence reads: CASSYLRVSYEQYF. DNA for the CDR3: TGTGCCAGCAGTTATCTCCGGGTCTCCTACGAGCAGTACTTC.

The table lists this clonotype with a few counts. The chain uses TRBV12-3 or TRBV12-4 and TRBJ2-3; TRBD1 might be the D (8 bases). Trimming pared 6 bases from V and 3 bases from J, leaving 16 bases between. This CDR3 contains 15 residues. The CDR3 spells CASSPDREGTDTQYF. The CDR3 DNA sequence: TGTGCCAGCAGCCCGGACAGGGAGGGTACAGATACGCAGTATTTT.

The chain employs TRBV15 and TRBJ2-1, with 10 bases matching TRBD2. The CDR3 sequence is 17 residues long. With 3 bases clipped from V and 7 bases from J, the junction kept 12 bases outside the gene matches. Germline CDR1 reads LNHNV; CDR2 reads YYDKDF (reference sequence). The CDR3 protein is CATSRYPAGGPGNEQFF. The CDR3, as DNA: TGTGCCACCAGCAGGTATCCAGCGGGAGGGCCGGGGAATGAGCAGTTCTTC. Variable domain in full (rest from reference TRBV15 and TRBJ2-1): DAMVIQNPRYQVTQFGKPVTLSCSQTLNHNVMYWYQQKSSQAPKLLFHYYDKDFNNEADTPDNFQSRRPNTSFCFLDIRSPGLGDTAMYLCATSRYPAGGPGNEQFFGPGTRLTVL.

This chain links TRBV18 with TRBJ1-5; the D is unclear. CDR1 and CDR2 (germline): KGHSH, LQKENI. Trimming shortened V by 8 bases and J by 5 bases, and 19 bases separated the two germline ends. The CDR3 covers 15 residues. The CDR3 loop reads CASTKQTGGDQPQHF. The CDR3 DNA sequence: TGTGCCAGCACCAAGCAGACGGGCGGGGATCAGCCCCAGCATTTT.

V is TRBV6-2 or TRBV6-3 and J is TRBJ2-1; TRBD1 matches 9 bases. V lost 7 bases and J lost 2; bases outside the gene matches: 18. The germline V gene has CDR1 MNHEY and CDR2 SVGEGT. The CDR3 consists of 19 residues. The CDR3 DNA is TGTGCCAGCACGGGCCTCACAGGGGGCCGGCTTTTACCCTACAATGAGCAGTTCTTC. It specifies CASTGLTGGRLLPYNEQFF.

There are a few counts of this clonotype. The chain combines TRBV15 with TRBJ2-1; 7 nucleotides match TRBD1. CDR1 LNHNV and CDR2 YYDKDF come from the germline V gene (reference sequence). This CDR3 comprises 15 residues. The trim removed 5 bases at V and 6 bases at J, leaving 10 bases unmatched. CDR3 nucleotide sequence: TGTGCCACCAGCTGGGCTCCGACAGGGACCAATGAGCAGTTCTTC. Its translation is CATSWAPTGTNEQFF. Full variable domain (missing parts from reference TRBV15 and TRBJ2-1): DAMVIQNPRYQVTQFGKPVTLSCSQTLNHNVMYWYQQKSSQAPKLLFHYYDKDFNNEADTPDNFQSRRPNTSFCFLDIRSPGLGDTAMYLCATSWAPTGTNEQFFGPGTRLTVL.

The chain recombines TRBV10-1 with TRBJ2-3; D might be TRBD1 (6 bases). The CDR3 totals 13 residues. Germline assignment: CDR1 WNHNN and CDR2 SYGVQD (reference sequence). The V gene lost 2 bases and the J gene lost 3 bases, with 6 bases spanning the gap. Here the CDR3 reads CASSERGTDTQYF. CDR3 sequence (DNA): TGCGCCAGCAGTGAGAGGGGGACAGATACGCAGTATTTT.

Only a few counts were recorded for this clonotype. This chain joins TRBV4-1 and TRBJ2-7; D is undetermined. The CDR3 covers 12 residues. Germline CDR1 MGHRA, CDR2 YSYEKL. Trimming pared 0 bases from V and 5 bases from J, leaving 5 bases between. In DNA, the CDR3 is TGCGCCAGCAGCCAAGATCGCCACGAGCAGTACTTC. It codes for CASSQDRHEQYF.

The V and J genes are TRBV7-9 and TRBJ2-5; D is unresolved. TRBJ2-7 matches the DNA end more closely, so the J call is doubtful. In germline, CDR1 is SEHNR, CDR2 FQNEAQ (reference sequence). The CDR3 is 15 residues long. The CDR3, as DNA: TGTGCCAGCAGTTCTAAAACTGACTCTGTCGCCGAGCAGTACTTC. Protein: CASSSKTDSVAEQYF.

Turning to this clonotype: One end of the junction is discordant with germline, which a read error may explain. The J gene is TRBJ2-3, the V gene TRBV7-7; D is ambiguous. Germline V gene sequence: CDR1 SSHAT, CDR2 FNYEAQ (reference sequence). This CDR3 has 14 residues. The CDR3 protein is CASSLAPGSDTQYF. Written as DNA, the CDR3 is TGTGCTAGCAGCTTAGCTCCGGGCTCCGATACGCAGTATTTT.

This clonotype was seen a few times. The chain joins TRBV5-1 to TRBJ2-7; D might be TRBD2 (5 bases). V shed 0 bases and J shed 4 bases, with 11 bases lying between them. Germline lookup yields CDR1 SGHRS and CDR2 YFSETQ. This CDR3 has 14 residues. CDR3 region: CASSLDGERYEQYF. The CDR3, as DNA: TGCGCCAGCAGCTTGGACGGGGAAAGGTACGAGCAGTACTTC.

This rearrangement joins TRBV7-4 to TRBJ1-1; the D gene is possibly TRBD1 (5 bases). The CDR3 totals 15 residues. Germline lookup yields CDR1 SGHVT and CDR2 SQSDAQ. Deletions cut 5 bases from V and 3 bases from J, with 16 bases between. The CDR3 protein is CASSAGRTADTEAFF. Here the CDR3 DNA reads TGTGCCAGCAGCGCGGGACGTACTGCGGACACTGAAGCTTTCTTT.